This T cell receptor beta chain was recovered during a study of response to subunit inactivated influenza vaccine. Via MiXCR, TCRdb re-called the RT-PCR reads, giving one row per CDR3 protein. Of about 160,000 distinct CDR3 sequences in the sample, 9.5% to 12% were seen once. V was cut by 3 bases and J by 2 bases, with 14 bases left in between. CDR3 size: 16 residues. CDR1 is MNHEY, CDR2 SVGAGI, per germline. The source of this sequence is a man aged 45 to 75 who received an inactivated influenza vaccine. The chain recombines TRBV6-5 with TRBJ2-1; perhaps TRBD1 as D (6 bases). This sample comprised CD8+ T cells sorted from PBMCs, obtained roughly 24 months after vaccination. CDR3 protein: CASSYLSDSAYNEQFF. The CDR3 nucleotides read TGTGCCAGCAGTTATTTGTCGGACAGCGCCTACAATGAGCAGTTCTTC.